This passage covers 26 T cell receptor beta chains from one sample sequenced in a study of blood T cell repertoires in COVID-19. The assay was immunoSEQ multiplex PCR, and TCRdb's table has in-frame clones only and misses some. The sample holds 200,000 to 250,000 clones, approximately 78% seen once. Sequenced input: peripheral blood. These receptors came from a woman of 80 years or more with COVID-19, enrolled during active disease.

The V and J genes are TRBV25-1 and TRBJ2-5; a weak D match, TRBD1 (5 bases). Germline V CDR1 and CDR2: MGHDK, SYGVNS. The germline V and J ends were trimmed by 2 bases and 5 bases, with 15 bases remaining between them. There are 15 residues in the CDR3. The CDR3: CASSETNRLGETQYF. CDR3 in DNA: TGTGCCAGCAGTGAAACCAACAGGCTGGGGGAGACCCAGTACTTC.

CDR3 protein: CATSDEQYYGYTF. CDR3 DNA: TGTGCCACCAGTGATGAACAATATTATGGCTACACCTTC. J is TRBJ1-2 and V is TRBV24-1; D is ambiguous. CDR1 and CDR2 from the germline V gene are KGHDR and SFDVKD. There are 13 residues in the CDR3. V lost 3 bases, J lost 5 bases, and 9 bases lay in between.

The V gene is TRBV15, the J gene TRBJ2-5; D is perhaps TRBD2 (5 bases). The assigned J gene may be wrong: the sequence end matches TRBJ2-7 better. Germline lookup yields CDR1 LNHNV and CDR2 YYDKDF (reference sequence). CDR3 size: 14 residues. This CDR3 is CATSRGREIYEQYF. Here the CDR3 DNA reads TGTGCCACCAGCAGAGGAAGGGAGATCTACGAGCAGTACTTC.

The CDR3 spells CASSSDSYEQYF. The CDR3 DNA is TGTGCCAGCAGTTCGGACAGCTACGAGCAGTACTTC. The J gene is TRBJ2-7, the V gene TRBV27, with a tentative D call TRBD1 (6 bases). Germline CDR1 reads MNHEY; CDR2 reads SMNVEV (reference sequence). The ends were cut back, 4 bases at V and 3 bases at J, with 7 bases in the middle. This CDR3 spans 12 amino acids.

This chain links TRBV20-1 with TRBJ1-2; 9 bases are a match to TRBD1. The CDR3 spans 14 residues. Looked up from germline, CDR1 is DFQATT and CDR2 is SNEGSKA (reference sequence). The trim removed 3 bases at V and 4 bases at J, leaving 6 bases unmatched. CDR3: CSASLGTGPYGYTF. The CDR3 DNA sequence: TGCAGTGCTAGTTTAGGGACAGGGCCCTATGGCTACACCTTC.

V gene TRBV5-5 combines with J gene TRBJ1-4, with TRBD1 as a possible D gene (6 bases). The ends were cut back, 1 base at V and 6 bases at J, with 16 bases in the middle. CDR1 and CDR2 (germline): SGHKS, YYEKEE (reference sequence). The CDR3 runs 16 residues. CDR3 in DNA: TGTGCCAGCAGCTTGAAAAGGGGGATGAGAGATGAAAAACTGTTTTTT. Amino acid sequence: CASSLKRGMRDEKLFF.

The rearrangement links TRBV3-1 (or the pseudogene TRBV3-2) to TRBJ2-5; TRBD1 might be the D (6 bases). The CDR3 length is 16 residues. Trimming removed 4 bases at V and 0 bases at J, with 15 bases between. In germline, CDR1 is LGHDT, CDR2 YNNKEL (reference sequence). The CDR3 is CASSPHQGWYQETQYF. CDR3 nucleotide sequence: TGTGCCAGCAGCCCCCATCAGGGGTGGTACCAAGAGACCCAGTACTTC.

This chain joins TRBV2 and TRBJ1-5; D may be TRBD1 (5 bases). The CDR3 extends over 14 amino acids. Germline CDR1 reads SNHLY; CDR2 reads FYNNEI. The germline V and J ends were trimmed by 8 bases and 2 bases, with 13 bases remaining between them. The CDR3 DNA is TGTGCCAGCGGGGGACTGGGTGGCAATCAGCCCCAGCATTTT. Protein: CASGGLGGNQPQHF.

The chain links TRBV24-1 to TRBJ2-5; TRBD2 matches 16 bases. In germline, CDR1 is KGHDR, CDR2 SFDVKD. The CDR3 totals 17 residues. The trim removed 4 bases at V and 5 bases at J, leaving 6 bases unmatched. CDR3 sequence: CATSDPGLAGGLETQYF. CDR3 DNA sequence: TGTGCCACCAGTGACCCGGGACTAGCGGGGGGGCTTGAGACCCAGTACTTC.

CDR3 sequence (DNA): TGTGCCAGCAGTTTCCGGTCGAAAGAGACCCAGTACTTC. Amino acid sequence: CASSFRSKETQYF. The V and J genes are TRBV28 and TRBJ2-5; D is ambiguous. CDR1 and CDR2 (germline): MDHEN, SYDVKM. Trimming shortened V by 3 bases and J by 3 bases, and 8 bases separated the two germline ends. There are 13 residues in the CDR3.

The CDR3 DNA reads as TGTGCCAGCAGGCCCGCCGGGGGACAGCAGTACTTC. Translation: CASRPAGGQQYF. V usage is TRBV7-2 and J usage is TRBJ2-5; tentative D call: TRBD1 (7 bases). The CDR3 sequence is 12 residues long. The germline gives CDR1 SGHTA, CDR2 FQGNSA. V lost 6 bases and J lost 11, with 16 bases in between.

The rearrangement links TRBV10-3 to TRBJ2-7; D ambiguous. Trimming left V 4 bases short and J 5 bases short, with 12 bases between. In germline, CDR1 is ENHRY, CDR2 SYGVKD. There are 13 residues in the CDR3. The CDR3 sequence is CAISGQYANEQYF. The DNA of the CDR3 is TGTGCCATCAGTGGACAATACGCAAACGAGCAGTACTTC.

The chain combines TRBV5-8 with TRBJ2-5, with 10 bases that match TRBD2. Germline assignment: CDR1 SGHTS and CDR2 YDEGEE. The ends lost 0 bases at V and 5 bases at J; junction bases unmatched: 7. The CDR3 is made up of 16 amino acids. CDR3 bases: TGTGCCAGCAGCTTGGAGGTAGCGGGGGGCGGGGAGACCCAGTACTTC. Translation: CASSLEVAGGGETQYF.

This clone was seen only once. The chain is built from TRBV9 and TRBJ2-1; a possible D gene is TRBD2 (6 bases). This CDR3 comprises 14 residues. The germline V gene encodes CDR1 SGDLS and CDR2 YYNGEE. The V end was cut by 4 bases, the J end by 7 bases, with 15 bases between. In nucleotides, the CDR3 is TGTGCCAGCAGCACCACGGGACTTCCTAATGAGCAGTTCTTC. Its protein product is CASSTTGLPNEQFF.

The chain carries TRBV29-1 and TRBJ2-4, with 8 bases fitting TRBD1. Germline assignment: CDR1 SQVTM and CDR2 ANQGSEA. J lost 6 bases, V lost 5 bases, and 12 bases had no gene match. This CDR3 spans 15 amino acids. The CDR3 is CSVLEPRTGTNIQYF. The DNA of the CDR3 is TGCAGCGTTTTGGAGCCCCGGACAGGGACAAACATTCAGTACTTC.

The chain is built from TRBV30 and TRBJ1-5, with D unresolved. V was shortened by 3 bases and J by 4 bases, with 10 bases between the two germline ends. The CDR3 extends over 13 amino acids. The V gene's germline CDR1 is GTSNPN and CDR2 SVGIG (reference sequence). The CDR3 nucleotides are TGTGCCTGGAGACAACAACCAAATCAGCCCCAGCATTTT. Protein sequence: CAWRQQPNQPQHF.

This clone was seen only once. V is TRBV2 and J is TRBJ2-1, with TRBD2 matching 10 bases. This CDR3 comprises 13 residues. The germline gives CDR1 SNHLY, CDR2 FYNNEI. The V segment lost 7 bases and the J segment 7 bases; nucleotides outside the gene matches: 4. CDR3 region: CASNPSGGNEQFF. CDR3 sequence (DNA): TGTGCCAGCAATCCTAGCGGGGGAAATGAGCAGTTCTTC.

The V and J genes are TRBV7-9 and TRBJ1-4, with D hard to call. The CDR3 has 15 residues. Germline V gives CDR1 SEHNR, CDR2 FQNEAQ (reference sequence). Trimming shortened V by 5 bases and J by 0 bases, and 10 bases separated the two germline ends. CDR3 coding DNA: TGTGCCAGCAGCGAACAGAGAACAACTAATGAAAAACTGTTTTTT. Protein: CASSEQRTTNEKLFF. Complete variable domain (other parts from reference TRBV7-9 and TRBJ1-4): DTGVSQNPRHKITKRGQNVTFRCDPISEHNRLYWYRQTLGQGPEFLTYFQNEAQLEKSRLLSDRFSAERPKGSFSTLEIQRTEQGDSAMYLCASSEQRTTNEKLFFGSGTQLSVL.

V usage is TRBV5-1 and J usage is TRBJ2-1; possibly TRBD2 for D (7 bases). Germline CDR1 is SGHRS and CDR2 is YFSETQ. This CDR3 contains 14 residues. The V and J ends lost 3 bases and 4 bases respectively, with 11 bases between them. CDR3 bases: TGCGCCAGCAGCTCGGGGGGCGGGTACAATGAGCAGTTCTTC. Translating gives CASSSGGGYNEQFF.

The genes are TRBV5-1 and TRBJ2-2; D is uncertain. Germline CDR1 reads SGHRS; CDR2 reads YFSETQ. V lost 0 bases and J 1 base, leaving 4 bases between the germline ends. CDR3 length: 14 residues. This CDR3 reads CASSLAGNTGELFF. The CDR3 DNA reads TGCGCCAGCAGCTTGGCCGGGAACACCGGGGAGCTGTTTTTT.

This chain links TRBV11-2 with TRBJ1-5, with D possibly being TRBD1 (6 bases). The CDR3 extends over 17 amino acids. V was shortened by 5 bases and J by 2 bases, with 19 bases between the two germline ends. CDR1 and CDR2 from the germline V gene are SGHAT and FQNNGV. The chain's CDR3 is CASSPDYRVVGNQPQHF. As DNA, the CDR3 is TGTGCCAGCAGCCCTGATTACAGGGTGGTGGGCAATCAGCCCCAGCATTTT.

In this sample, this clone turned up once. V gene TRBV28 combines with J gene TRBJ2-7; 11 bases fit TRBD2. V trimming: 5 bases; J trimming: 5 bases; junction bases outside the gene matches: 8. Germline CDR1 and CDR2: MDHEN and SYDVKM. The CDR3 is 15 residues long. The CDR3 DNA reads TGTGCCAGCAGTGTGACCGGGACTAGCGGACACGAGCAGTACTTC. It encodes CASSVTGTSGHEQYF.

This chain links TRBV30 with TRBJ2-7, with 8 bases that match TRBD2. V lost 1 base to trimming and J lost 5 bases; unmatched junction nucleotides: 7. Germline CDR1 and CDR2: GTSNPN and SVGIG (reference sequence). The CDR3 has 14 residues. The CDR3 is CAWSGGTRGHEQYF. The CDR3 DNA follows: TGTGCCTGGAGTGGCGGGACTAGAGGGCACGAGCAGTACTTC.

J is TRBJ2-5 and V is TRBV10-1; 9 bases match TRBD1. The CDR3 sequence is 14 residues long. V lost 5 bases, J lost 4 bases, and 5 bases stayed unmatched. Germline loops: CDR1 WNHNN, CDR2 SYGVQD (reference sequence). The CDR3 loop reads CASSLGTGRETQYF. In nucleotides, the CDR3 is TGCGCCAGCAGTCTTGGGACAGGGAGAGAGACCCAGTACTTC.

The rearrangement joins TRBV2 to TRBJ2-2; TRBD1 agrees at 7 bases. Germline-derived CDR1 and CDR2 are SNHLY and FYNNEI. Trimming removed 5 bases from V and 2 bases from J; junction bases left unmatched: 5. This CDR3 contains 15 residues. CDR3 sequence (DNA): TGTGCCAGCAGTCCCCGGGACAGAAACACCGGGGAGCTGTTTTTT. Amino acid sequence: CASSPRDRNTGELFF.

This rearrangement joins TRBV19 to TRBJ1-2; 12 bases are a match to TRBD1. Germline V CDR1 and CDR2: LNHDA, SQIVND (reference sequence). The V and J ends lost 4 bases and 8 bases, in that order; junction bases with no gene match: 8. This CDR3 is 15 amino acids long. The CDR3 region is CASSTGTGGAWGYTF. In nucleotides, the CDR3 is TGTGCCAGTAGTACCGGGACAGGGGGCGCGTGGGGCTACACCTTC. Together with reference TRBV19 and TRBJ1-2, the CDR3 gives the full variable domain: DGGITQSPKYLFRKEGQNVTLSCEQNLNHDAMYWYRQDPGQGLRLIYYSQIVNDFQKGDIAEGYSVSREKKESFPLTVTSAQKNPTAFYLCASSTGTGGAWGYTFGSGTRLTVV.